Described below is a single TCR beta chain sequence and its context. No antigen is known for it. The sample belongs to a study of OX40 agonist ivuxolimab in advanced cancers. About the research overall: A male proportion of approximately 83% was recorded, with mean age about 54 years and range about 20 to 90. Treatment received earlier with anti-PD-1, anti-PD-L1 or anti-CTLA-4 agents was allowed, and over 30% had some.

Repertoires were generated with immunoSEQ multiplex PCR, while TCRdb's copy carries only in-frame clones and drops some. In the table there are tens of thousands of clones, around nine tenths of which are singletons. Study-level findings and limits: Clonal expansion in partial responders at 0.1-3.0 mg/kg ranked among the lowest. Among the nonresponders, some also had low normalized T-cell clonal expansion.

The CDR3 length is 12 residues. Trimming removed 6 bases at V and 2 bases at J, with 8 bases between. The germline CDR1 and CDR2 sequences are MDHEN and SYDVKM. The TCR originated in an adult with an advanced solid tumor such as melanoma, head and neck, liver or kidney cancer. This specimen was CD4+ or CD8+ T cells sorted from blood, taken in a trial of the OX40 agonist ivuxolimab. V and J are TRBV28 and TRBJ2-7, with D unresolved. This CDR3 reads CASRGRPYEQYF. CDR3 coding DNA: TGTGCCAGCAGGGGTCGGCCCTACGAGCAGTACTTC.